This T cell receptor (beta chain) came from a study of molecular identifiers for immune sequencing clone quantification. This clonotype was counted at least ten times. Making the bulk TCR libraries relied on previously described methods and listed TCR primers. Each CDR3 protein is one row after TCRdb ran MiXCR on the PCR reads. This sample has approximately 500,000 distinct CDR3 sequences, with less than 30% found just once. The sample consisted of naive CD8+ T cells from blood, with Jurkat cell RNA spiked in. Subset denoted: FACS-sorted CD8+CD4-CCR7+CD45RA+ naive T cells. The clonotype was recovered from a human donor in good health. Some libraries in this study had Jurkat cell RNA spiked in.

CDR3 coding DNA: TGTGCCAGCAGCCTGGGGACAGCCCAAGAGACCCAGTACTTC. It translates to CASSLGTAQETQYF. The chain joins TRBV6-6 to TRBJ2-5; 7 nucleotides line up with TRBD1. V was clipped by 6 bases and J by 1 base; unmatched bases: 5. The CDR3 has 14 amino acids. The germline gives CDR1 MNHNY, CDR2 SVGAGI (reference sequence).